This entry is about one T cell receptor (beta chain). Seattle enrolled patients during active infection and tracked them longitudinally. The V end lost 1 base, the J end lost 2 bases, and 13 bases lay between the germline ends. This CDR3 region has 15 residues. The germline V gene encodes CDR1 SGHKS and CDR2 YYEKEE (reference sequence). Per the original data handling: How many nucleated cells were present was estimated from reference gene primer amplification. Only in-frame clones appear in the TCRdb table, and some are missing; sequencing was by immunoSEQ multiplex PCR. The V and J calls and clone size come from that table; D and trimming were worked out from the DNA. The table has some 450,000 clones, about 90% seen once; the top ten hold roughly 0.76%. This entry belongs to a study of blood T cell repertoires in COVID-19. Background on the study: Samples taken during acute and convalescent COVID-19 were collected in the United States, Italy and Spain.

This chain joins TRBV5-5 and TRBJ2-7, with TRBD2 as a possible D gene (5 bases). The sample taken for sequencing was peripheral blood. This TCR was sampled from a man between 18 and 29 years old with COVID-19, enrolled during active disease. The CDR3, as DNA: TGTGCCAGCAGCTTGACGGGGTCCCATGCCTACGAGCAGTACTTC. It translates to CASSLTGSHAYEQYF.